This passage covers 18 T cell receptor beta chains from one sample sequenced in a study of T cell responses to AZD1222 COVID-19 vaccine. This table comes from immunoSEQ multiplex PCR, and its TCRdb copy is limited to in-frame clones, with some not included. The sample has about 160,000 clones; 70% to 90% are singletons. The sample in question was peripheral blood, obtained 28 days after the second AZD1222 dose. The receptors were gathered from an adult who received the AZD1222 COVID-19 vaccine.

This chain links TRBV6-6 with TRBJ1-5; D remains ambiguous. CDR3 length: 14 residues. Germline values: CDR1 MNHNY, CDR2 SVGAGI (reference sequence). V dropped 2 bases and J dropped 2 bases, with 7 bases sitting between them. As DNA, the CDR3 is TGTGCCAGCAGTTACCAGGCAGGCAATCAGCCCCAGCATTTT. Amino acids: CASSYQAGNQPQHF.

The rearrangement joins TRBV6-5 to TRBJ2-7, with 10 nucleotides matching TRBD1. Losses at the gene ends were 8 bases for V and 0 bases for J; bases not matched to a gene: 4. The CDR3 has 14 amino acids. The germline gives CDR1 MNHEY, CDR2 SVGAGI. DNA for the CDR3: TGTGCCAGCGGGGGGACAGGGGACTCCTACGAGCAGTACTTC. It specifies CASGGTGDSYEQYF.

The chain is built from TRBV3-1 (or the pseudogene TRBV3-2) and TRBJ2-1; possible D gene TRBD2, 5 bases. Trimming left V 5 bases short and J 5 bases short, with 16 bases between. Germline CDR1 LGHDT, CDR2 YNNKEL (reference sequence). This CDR3 spans 15 amino acids. The CDR3 nucleotides are TGTGCCAGCAGCACCCGGGGTCAAAGGGACAATGAGCAGTTCTTC. Its protein product is CASSTRGQRDNEQFF.

The CDR3 DNA sequence: TGTGCCAGTAGTATTGGACATAACTACGAGCAGTACTTC. This translates into CASSIGHNYEQYF. The chain links TRBV19 to TRBJ2-7; D might be TRBD1 (5 bases). The length of the CDR3 is 13 residues. CDR1 and CDR2 (germline): LNHDA, SQIVND (reference sequence). V gave up 3 bases and J gave up 3 bases, with 9 bases separating them. The full variable domain, its missing parts supplied by reference TRBV19 and TRBJ2-7, is DGGITQSPKYLFRKEGQNVTLSCEQNLNHDAMYWYRQDPGQGLRLIYYSQIVNDFQKGDIAEGYSVSREKKESFPLTVTSAQKNPTAFYLCASSIGHNYEQYFGPGTRLTVT.

The chain employs TRBV2 and TRBJ1-2, with 8 bases fitting TRBD1. The CDR3 extends over 13 amino acids. Per germline, CDR1 SNHLY and CDR2 FYNNEI. The ends lost 6 bases at V and 13 bases at J; junction bases unmatched: 13. CDR3 DNA sequence: TGTGCCAGCAGCCCTGGACAGGGCACAGGATGCACCTTC. Translating gives CASSPGQGTGCTF.

This chain uses TRBV21-1 with TRBJ1-2; TRBD1 was called by the table and not checked on the DNA. TRBV21-1 is annotated as a pseudogene. This CDR3 contains 17 residues. The CDR3 is CASSKVEQGLTFYGYTF. CDR3 sequence (DNA): TGTGCCAGCAGCAAAGTGGAGCAGGGTCTTACCTTCTATGGCTACACCTTC.

This chain uses TRBV27 with TRBJ1-1; the D is unclear. V was trimmed by 8 bases and J by 4 bases, leaving 14 bases between them. Germline CDR1 and CDR2: MNHEY and SMNVEV (reference sequence). This CDR3 contains 13 residues. CDR3 in amino acids: CASRDTYPTEAFF. CDR3 coding DNA: TGTGCCAGCCGAGACACCTACCCCACTGAAGCTTTCTTT.

The chain has TRBV2 and TRBJ2-1; weak D call: TRBD1 (5 bases). Germline-derived CDR1 and CDR2 are SNHLY and FYNNEI. With 9 bases removed from V and 7 bases from J, the gap between germline ends came to 19 bases. The CDR3 has 14 residues. The CDR3 sequence: CARAAQGIGNEQFF. In nucleotides, the CDR3 is TGTGCCAGGGCGGCGCAGGGAATAGGGAATGAGCAGTTCTTC. Drawing the rest from reference TRBV2 and TRBJ2-1, the complete variable domain is EPEVTQTPSHQVTQMGQEVILRCVPISNHLYFYWYRQILGQKVEFLVSFYNNEISEKSEIFDDQFSVERPDGSNFTLKIRSTKLEDSAMYFCARAAQGIGNEQFFGPGTRLTVL.

This chain uses TRBV25-1 with TRBJ1-2, with unresolved D. The V and J ends lost 10 bases and 4 bases respectively, with 16 bases between them. Germline V gives CDR1 MGHDK, CDR2 SYGVNS. CDR3 length: 13 residues. The CDR3 region is CATHPAGLYGYTF. The CDR3 DNA reads as TGTGCCACCCACCCCGCCGGCCTCTATGGCTACACCTTC.

This chain joins TRBV6-1 and TRBJ2-3; the D is unclear. This CDR3 contains 12 residues. Germline CDR1 is MNHNS and CDR2 is SASEGT. The V and J ends lost 2 bases and 5 bases respectively, with 5 bases between them. The CDR3 protein is CASSENIDTQYF. The CDR3 DNA reads TGTGCCAGCAGTGAAAATATAGATACGCAGTATTTT.

The chain joins TRBV20-1 to TRBJ2-5; D gene unclear. Germline lookup yields CDR1 DFQATT and CDR2 SNEGSKA (reference sequence). The CDR3 extends over 11 amino acids. The V end lost 6 bases, the J end lost 2 bases, and 7 bases lay between the germline ends. Here the CDR3 reads CSANDQETQYF. CDR3 coding DNA: TGCAGTGCGAACGATCAAGAGACCCAGTACTTC.

The count of this clone is one. This chain connects TRBV6-6 to TRBJ1-2; TRBD1 agrees at 9 bases. The CDR3 covers 15 residues. CDR1 is MNHNY, CDR2 SVGAGI, per germline (reference sequence). V shed 0 bases and J 5 bases; nucleotides not matched to a gene: 4. The CDR3 DNA is TGTGCCAGCAGTTACTCGGACAGGGGACGGTATGGCTACACCTTC. Amino acids: CASSYSDRGRYGYTF.

This sequence joins TRBV5-6 and TRBJ1-2; a weak D match, TRBD1 (5 bases). Deletions cut 4 bases from V and 4 bases from J, with 14 bases between. Germline V CDR1 and CDR2: SGHDT, YYEEEE. The CDR3 has 14 residues. The CDR3 region has the DNA TGTGCCAGCAGCCCAGAGACAGTGACCTATGGCTACACCTTC. Its translation is CASSPETVTYGYTF.

The chain joins TRBV7-2 to TRBJ2-1; the D gene is possibly TRBD1 (5 bases). V shed 4 bases and J shed 4 bases, with 8 bases lying between them. Germline assignment: CDR1 SGHTA and CDR2 FQGNSA. The CDR3 has 13 residues. The CDR3 DNA sequence: TGTGCCAGCAGCTGGGGCGAATACAATGAGCAGTTCTTC. The encoded protein is CASSWGEYNEQFF. Full variable domain (rest looked up from reference TRBV7-2 and TRBJ2-1): GAGVSQSPSNKVTEKGKDVELRCDPISGHTALYWYRQSLGQGLEFLIYFQGNSAPDKSGLPSDRFSAERTGGSVSTLTIQRTQQEDSAVYLCASSWGEYNEQFFGPGTRLTVL.

The chain combines TRBV5-8 with TRBJ2-1, with no clear D. The CDR3 sequence is 13 residues long. Germline-derived CDR1 and CDR2 are SGHTS and YDEGEE. V was cut by 0 bases and J by 7 bases, with 8 bases left in between. The CDR3 nucleotides read TGTGCCAGCAGCTTGGTCAACCGGAATGAGCAGTTCTTC. Its protein product is CASSLVNRNEQFF.

The chain combines TRBV7-2 with TRBJ2-7, with TRBD1 matching over 9 bases. The CDR3 extends over 15 amino acids. J lost 6 bases, V lost 0 bases, and 6 bases had no gene match. Germline V gene data show CDR1 as SGHTA and CDR2 as FQGNSA. CDR3 in DNA: TGTGCCAGCAGCTTAGCGGGACAGGGAGTCGCCGAGCAGTACTTC. Translated, it gives CASSLAGQGVAEQYF.

This chain connects TRBV3-1 (or the pseudogene TRBV3-2) to TRBJ1-1; D gene unclear. V lost 0 bases and J lost 8, with 19 bases in between. This CDR3 region has 16 residues. CDR1 and CDR2 (germline): LGHDT, YNNKEL (reference sequence). CDR3 DNA sequence: TGTGCCAGCAGCCAAGATGGGGTTTCAATGGCACAGGAAGCTTTCTTT. It encodes CASSQDGVSMAQEAFF.

The chain links TRBV2 to TRBJ1-2; 7 bases map to TRBD1. The ends lost 1 base at V and 6 bases at J; junction bases unmatched: 11. Germline CDR1 reads SNHLY; CDR2 reads FYNNEI. This CDR3 has 16 amino acids. DNA for the CDR3: TGTGCCAGCAGTGAAGTTTTCGGACAGGCCACGAATGGCTACACCTTC. It translates to CASSEVFGQATNGYTF.